What follows describes a single T cell receptor beta chain. The data belong to a study of blood T cell repertoires in COVID-19. Trimming pared 3 bases from V and 8 bases from J, leaving 5 bases between. CDR1 SNHLY and CDR2 FYNNEI come from the germline V gene. The CDR3 covers 11 residues. Here immunoSEQ multiplex PCR was the method, and the copy in TCRdb shows in-frame clones only, minus some. The profile covers 200,000 to 250,000 clones, with roughly 80% appearing a single time and roughly 2.4% taken by the ten largest. Sequencing was carried out using peripheral blood. The TCR comes from a woman aged 60-75 years with acute or convalescent COVID-19. The rearrangement links TRBV2 to TRBJ2-1; D not resolved. The CDR3 spells CASSEADEQFF. CDR3 bases: TGTGCCAGCAGTGAGGCGGATGAGCAGTTCTTC.